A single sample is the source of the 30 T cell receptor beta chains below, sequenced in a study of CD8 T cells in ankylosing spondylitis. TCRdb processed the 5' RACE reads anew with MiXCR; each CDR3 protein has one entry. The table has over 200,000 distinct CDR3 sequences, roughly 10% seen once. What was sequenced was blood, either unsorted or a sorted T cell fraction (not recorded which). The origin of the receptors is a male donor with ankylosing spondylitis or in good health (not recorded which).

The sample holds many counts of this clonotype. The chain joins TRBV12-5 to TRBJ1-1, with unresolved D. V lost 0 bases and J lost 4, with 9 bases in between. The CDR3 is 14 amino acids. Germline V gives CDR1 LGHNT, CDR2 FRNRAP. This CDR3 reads CASGLVGWATEAFF. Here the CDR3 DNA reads TGTGCTAGTGGTTTGGTGGGGTGGGCCACTGAAGCTTTCTTT.

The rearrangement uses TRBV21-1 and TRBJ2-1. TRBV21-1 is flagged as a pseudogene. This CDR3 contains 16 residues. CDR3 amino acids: CASTPRRSCSYNEQFF. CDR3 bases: TGTGCCAGCACCCCACGTCGCAGTTGCTCCTACAATGAGCAGTTCTTC.

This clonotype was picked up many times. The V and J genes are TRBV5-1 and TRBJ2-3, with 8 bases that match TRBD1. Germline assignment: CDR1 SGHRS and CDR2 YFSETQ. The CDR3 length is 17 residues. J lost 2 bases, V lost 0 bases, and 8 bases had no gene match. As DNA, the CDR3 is TGCGCCAGCAGCTTGGAACAGGGGGAGAAACCCACAGATACGCAGTATTTT. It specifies CASSLEQGEKPTDTQYF.

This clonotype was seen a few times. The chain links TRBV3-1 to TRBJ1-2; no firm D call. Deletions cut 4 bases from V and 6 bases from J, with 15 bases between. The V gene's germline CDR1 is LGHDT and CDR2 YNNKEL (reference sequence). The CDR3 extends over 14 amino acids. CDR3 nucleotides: TGTGCCAGCAGCCTCCCTGACGATATGAATGGCTACACCTTC. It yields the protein CASSLPDDMNGYTF.

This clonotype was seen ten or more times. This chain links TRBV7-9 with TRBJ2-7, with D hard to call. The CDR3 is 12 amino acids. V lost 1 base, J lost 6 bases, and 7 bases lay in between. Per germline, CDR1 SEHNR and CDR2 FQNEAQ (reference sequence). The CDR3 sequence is CASSLGPGEQYF. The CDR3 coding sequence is TGTGCCAGCAGCTTAGGGCCCGGCGAGCAGTACTTC.

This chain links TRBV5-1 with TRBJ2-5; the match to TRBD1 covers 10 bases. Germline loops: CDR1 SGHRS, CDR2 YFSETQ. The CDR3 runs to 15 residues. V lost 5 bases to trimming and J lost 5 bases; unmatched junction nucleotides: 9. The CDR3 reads CASSTAGTGEETQYF. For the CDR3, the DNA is TGCGCCAGCAGTACCGCCGGGACAGGGGAGGAGACCCAGTACTTC.

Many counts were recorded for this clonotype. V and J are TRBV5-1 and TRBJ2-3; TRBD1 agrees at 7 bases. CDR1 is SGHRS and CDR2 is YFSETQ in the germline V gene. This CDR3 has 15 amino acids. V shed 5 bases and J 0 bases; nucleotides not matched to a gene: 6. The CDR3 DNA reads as TGCGCCAGCAGAACAGGGGCGCTTAGCACAGATACGCAGTATTTT. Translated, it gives CASRTGALSTDTQYF.

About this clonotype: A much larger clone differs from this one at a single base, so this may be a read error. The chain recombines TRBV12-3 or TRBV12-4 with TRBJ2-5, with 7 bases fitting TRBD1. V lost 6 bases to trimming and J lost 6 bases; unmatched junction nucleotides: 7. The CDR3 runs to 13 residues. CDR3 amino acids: CASSPGQEKTQYF. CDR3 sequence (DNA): TGTGCCAGCAGCCCCGGACAGGAAAAGACCCAGTACTTC.

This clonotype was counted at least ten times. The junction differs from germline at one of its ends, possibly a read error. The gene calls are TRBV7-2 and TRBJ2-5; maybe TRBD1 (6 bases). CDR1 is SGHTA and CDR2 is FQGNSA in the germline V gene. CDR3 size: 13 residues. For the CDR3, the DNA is TGTGCCAGCAGTTTAGGGACACAAGAGACCCAGTACTTC. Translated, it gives CASSLGTQETQYF.

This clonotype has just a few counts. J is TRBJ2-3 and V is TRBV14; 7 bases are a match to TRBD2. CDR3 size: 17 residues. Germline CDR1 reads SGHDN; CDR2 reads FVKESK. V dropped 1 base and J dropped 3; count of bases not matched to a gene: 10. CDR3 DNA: TGTGCCAGCAGCCAAGGGTGGCTAGCGGAGGGGACAGATACGCAGTATTTT. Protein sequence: CASSQGWLAEGTDTQYF. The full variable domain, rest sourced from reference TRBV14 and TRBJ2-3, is EAGVTQFPSHSVIEKGQTVTLRCDPISGHDNLYWYRRVMGKEIKFLLHFVKESKQDESGMPNNRFLAERTGGTYSTLKVQPAELEDSGVYFCASSQGWLAEGTDTQYFGPGTRLTVL.

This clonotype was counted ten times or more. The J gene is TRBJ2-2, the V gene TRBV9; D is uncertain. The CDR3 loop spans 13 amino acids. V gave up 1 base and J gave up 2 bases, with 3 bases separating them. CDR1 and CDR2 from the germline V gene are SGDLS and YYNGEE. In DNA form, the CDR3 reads TGTGCCAGCAGCGTAATAAACACCGGGGAGCTGTTTTTT. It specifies CASSVINTGELFF.

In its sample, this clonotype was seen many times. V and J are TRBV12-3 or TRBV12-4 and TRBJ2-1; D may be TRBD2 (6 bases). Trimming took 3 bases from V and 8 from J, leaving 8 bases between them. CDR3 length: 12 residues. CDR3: CASSLRGDEQFF. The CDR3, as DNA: TGTGCCAGCAGTTTGCGGGGTGATGAGCAGTTCTTC.

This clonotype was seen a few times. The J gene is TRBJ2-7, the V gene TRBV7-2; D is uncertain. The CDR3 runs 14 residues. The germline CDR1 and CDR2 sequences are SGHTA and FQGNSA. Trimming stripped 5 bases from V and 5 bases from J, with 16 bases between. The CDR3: CASSPYPLEDEQYF. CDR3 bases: TGTGCCAGCAGCCCCTACCCCTTAGAAGACGAGCAGTACTTC.

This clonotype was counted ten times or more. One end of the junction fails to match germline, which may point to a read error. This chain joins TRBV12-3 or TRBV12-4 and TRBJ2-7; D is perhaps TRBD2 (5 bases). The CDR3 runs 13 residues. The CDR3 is CASSLDLRAAPNF. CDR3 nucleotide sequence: TGTGCCAGCAGTTTAGATCTGAGGGCAGCGCCGAACTTC.

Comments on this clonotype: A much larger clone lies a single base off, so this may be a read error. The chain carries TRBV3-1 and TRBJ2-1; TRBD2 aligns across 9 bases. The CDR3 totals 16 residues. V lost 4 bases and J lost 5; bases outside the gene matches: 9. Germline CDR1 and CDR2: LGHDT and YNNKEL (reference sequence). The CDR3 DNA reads TGTGCCAGCAGCCTGGCACGCGGGGGGGCCGACAATGAGCAGTTCTTC. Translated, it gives CASSLARGGADNEQFF.

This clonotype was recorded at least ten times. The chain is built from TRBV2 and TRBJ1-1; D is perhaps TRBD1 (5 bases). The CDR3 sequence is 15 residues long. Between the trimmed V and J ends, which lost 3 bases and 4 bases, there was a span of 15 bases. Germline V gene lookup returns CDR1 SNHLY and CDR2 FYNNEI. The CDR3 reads CASSEGVRESTEAFF. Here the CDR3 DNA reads TGTGCCAGCAGTGAGGGGGTCAGGGAAAGCACTGAAGCTTTCTTT.

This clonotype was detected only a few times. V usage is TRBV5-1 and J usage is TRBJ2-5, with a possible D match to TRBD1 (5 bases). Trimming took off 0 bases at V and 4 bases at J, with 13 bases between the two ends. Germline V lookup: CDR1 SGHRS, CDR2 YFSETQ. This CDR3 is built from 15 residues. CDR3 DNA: TGCGCCAGCAGCTTGGAAAGGGGCGTAGGAGAGACCCAGTACTTC. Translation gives CASSLERGVGETQYF.

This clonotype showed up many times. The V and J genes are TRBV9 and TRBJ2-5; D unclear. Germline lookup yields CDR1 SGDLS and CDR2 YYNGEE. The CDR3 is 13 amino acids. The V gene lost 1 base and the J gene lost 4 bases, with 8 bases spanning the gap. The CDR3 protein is CASSVIPGETQYF. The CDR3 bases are TGTGCCAGCAGCGTAATCCCGGGAGAGACCCAGTACTTC.

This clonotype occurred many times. This chain's CDR3 is CASSRPSGTVSNQPQHF. Written as DNA, the CDR3 is TGTGCCAGCAGTCGACCATCCGGGACAGTCAGCAATCAGCCCCAGCATTTT. This chain connects TRBV6-2 or TRBV6-3 to TRBJ1-5; TRBD1 agrees at 7 bases. Unmatched junction bases numbered 11, after V lost 5 bases and J lost 1 base. The CDR3 has 17 residues. Germline V gene lookup returns CDR1 MNHEY and CDR2 SVGEGT.

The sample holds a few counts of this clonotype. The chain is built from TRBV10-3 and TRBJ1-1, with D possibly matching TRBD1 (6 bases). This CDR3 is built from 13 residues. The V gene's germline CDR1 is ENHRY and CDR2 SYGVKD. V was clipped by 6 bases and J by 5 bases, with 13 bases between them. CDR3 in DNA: TGTGCCATCAGACTACAGGGTCGGACTGAAGCTTTCTTT. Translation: CAIRLQGRTEAFF.

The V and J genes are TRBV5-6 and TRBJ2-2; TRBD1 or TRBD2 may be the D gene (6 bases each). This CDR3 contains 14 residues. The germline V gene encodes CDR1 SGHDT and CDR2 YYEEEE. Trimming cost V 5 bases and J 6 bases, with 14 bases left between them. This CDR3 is CASRTGAVPGELFF. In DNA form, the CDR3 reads TGTGCCAGCAGAACGGGGGCAGTCCCCGGGGAGCTGTTTTTT.

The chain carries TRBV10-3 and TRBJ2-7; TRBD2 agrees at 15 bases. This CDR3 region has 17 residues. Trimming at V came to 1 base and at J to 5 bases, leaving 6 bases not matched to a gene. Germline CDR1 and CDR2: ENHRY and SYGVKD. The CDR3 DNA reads TGTGCCATCAGTGAGTTGGGACTAGCGGGGGGTCCCGACGAGCAGTACTTC. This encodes CAISELGLAGGPDEQYF.

CDR3 sequence reads: CASSLDLTMNTEAFF. CDR3 bases: TGTGCCAGCAGCTTGGACCTAACCATGAACACTGAAGCTTTCTTT. The chain combines TRBV5-6 with TRBJ1-1; D is unclear. The length of the CDR3 is 15 residues. V dropped 0 bases and J dropped 0 bases, with 9 bases sitting between them. CDR1 is SGHDT and CDR2 is YYEEEE in the germline V gene.

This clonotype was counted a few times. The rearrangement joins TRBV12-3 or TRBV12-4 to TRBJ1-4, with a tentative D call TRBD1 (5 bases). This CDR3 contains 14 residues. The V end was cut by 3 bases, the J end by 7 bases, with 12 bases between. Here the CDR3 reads CASSLGRKSEKLFF. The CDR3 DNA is TGTGCCAGCAGTTTGGGGCGGAAGAGTGAAAAACTGTTTTTT.

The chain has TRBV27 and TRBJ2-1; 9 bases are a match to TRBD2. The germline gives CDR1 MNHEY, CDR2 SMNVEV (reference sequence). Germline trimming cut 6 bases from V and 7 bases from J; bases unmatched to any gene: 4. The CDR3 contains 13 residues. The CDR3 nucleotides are TGTGCCAGCAGGCCGGCGGGGGGGAATGAGCAGTTCTTC. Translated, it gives CASRPAGGNEQFF.

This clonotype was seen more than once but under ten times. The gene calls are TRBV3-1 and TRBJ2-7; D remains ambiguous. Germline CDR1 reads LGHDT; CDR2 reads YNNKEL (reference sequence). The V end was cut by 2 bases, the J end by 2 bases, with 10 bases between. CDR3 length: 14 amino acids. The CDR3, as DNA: TGTGCCAGCAGCCAAACATTGGGTACCTACGAGCAGTACTTC. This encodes CASSQTLGTYEQYF.

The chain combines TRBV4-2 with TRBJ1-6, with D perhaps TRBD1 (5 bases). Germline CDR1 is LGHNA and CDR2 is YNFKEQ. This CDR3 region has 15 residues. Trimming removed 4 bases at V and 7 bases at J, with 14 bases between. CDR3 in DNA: TGTGCCAGCAGCCGGGGAGGGACCGCGAATTCACCCCTCCACTTT. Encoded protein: CASSRGGTANSPLHF.

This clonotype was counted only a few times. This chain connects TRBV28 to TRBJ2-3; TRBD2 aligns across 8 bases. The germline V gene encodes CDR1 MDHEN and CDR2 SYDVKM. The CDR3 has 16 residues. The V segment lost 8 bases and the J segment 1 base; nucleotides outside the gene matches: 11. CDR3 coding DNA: TGTGCCAGCCCACCTCAGGCGGGGGGTGGCACAGATACGCAGTATTTT. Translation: CASPPQAGGGTDTQYF.

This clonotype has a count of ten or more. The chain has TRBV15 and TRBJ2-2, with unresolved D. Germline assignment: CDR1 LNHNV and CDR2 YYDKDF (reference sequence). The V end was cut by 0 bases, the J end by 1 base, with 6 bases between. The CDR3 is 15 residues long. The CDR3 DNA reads TGTGCCACCAGCAGAGAGGCAGGGAACACCGGGGAGCTGTTTTTT. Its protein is CATSREAGNTGELFF. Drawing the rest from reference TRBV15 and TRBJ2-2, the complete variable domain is DAMVIQNPRYQVTQFGKPVTLSCSQTLNHNVMYWYQQKSSQAPKLLFHYYDKDFNNEADTPDNFQSRRPNTSFCFLDIRSPGLGDTAMYLCATSREAGNTGELFFGEGSRLTVL.

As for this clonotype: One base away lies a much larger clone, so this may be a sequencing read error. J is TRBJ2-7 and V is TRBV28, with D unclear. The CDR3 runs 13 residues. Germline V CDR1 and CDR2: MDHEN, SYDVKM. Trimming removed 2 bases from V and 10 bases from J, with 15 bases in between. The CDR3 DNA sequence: TGTGCCAGCAGTTTACTCCAACTTCGCGATCAGTACTTC. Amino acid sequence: CASSLLQLRDQYF.